This TCR beta chain was sequenced for a study of cytomegalovirus exposure and HLA in healthy donors. Regarding this clone: What it binds is not known.

Study results and caveats: Another analysis was done later, and it associated 15,000 to 20,000 TCR beta sequences with HLA alleles at 0.05 false discovery rate.

V was shortened by 4 bases and J by 3 bases, with 11 bases between the two germline ends. The CDR3 loop spans 14 amino acids. The germline gives CDR1 SGHRS, CDR2 YFSETQ. The PCR had 60 Vbeta and 13 Jbeta primers. Original processing methods: About 10 million shared chains were among the roughly 80 million unique TCR beta chains that a later analysis counted. Clones were read by immunoSEQ multiplex PCR, and TCRdb kept only the in-frame ones, dropping some. D and trimming come from the DNA, and the V and J calls and clone size come from that table. The table shows some 130,000 clones, with about 80% occurring only once.

The genes are TRBV5-1 and TRBJ1-3; D unresolved. This receptor was taken from a man aged 35-49 years in good health and CMV-seropositive. The sample taken for sequencing was PBMCs. In nucleotides, the CDR3 is TGCGCCAGCAGCGATCGGGGAGGTGGAAACACCATATATTTT. Translation: CASSDRGGGNTIYF.